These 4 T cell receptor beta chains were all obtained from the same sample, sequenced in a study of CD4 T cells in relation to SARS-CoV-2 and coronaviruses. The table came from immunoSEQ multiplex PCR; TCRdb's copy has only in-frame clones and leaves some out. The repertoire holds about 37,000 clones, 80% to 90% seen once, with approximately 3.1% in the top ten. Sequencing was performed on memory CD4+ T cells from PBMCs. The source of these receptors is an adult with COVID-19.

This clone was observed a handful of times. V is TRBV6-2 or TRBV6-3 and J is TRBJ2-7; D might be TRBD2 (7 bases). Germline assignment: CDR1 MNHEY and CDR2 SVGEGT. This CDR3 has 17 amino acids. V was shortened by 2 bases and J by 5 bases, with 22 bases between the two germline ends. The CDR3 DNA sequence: TGTGCCAGCAGTTACACCGCGGGGGATCGTGGGGGCGACGAGCAGTACTTC. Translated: CASSYTAGDRGGDEQYF.

The DNA for the CDR3 is TGTGCCAGCAGTTTAGGGGCAGGGGTTAACTATGGCTACACCTTC. It is translated as CASSLGAGVNYGYTF. The J gene is TRBJ1-2, the V gene TRBV28; tentatively, D is TRBD1 (6 bases). V lost 2 bases to trimming and J lost 1 base, with 11 bases between them. CDR3 size: 15 residues. CDR1 is MDHEN, CDR2 SYDVKM, per germline.

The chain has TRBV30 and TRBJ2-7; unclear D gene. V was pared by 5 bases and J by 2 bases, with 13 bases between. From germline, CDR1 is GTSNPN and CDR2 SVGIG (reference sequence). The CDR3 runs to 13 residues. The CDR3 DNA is TGTGCCTGGTCGGGTCAGGAGACCTACGAGCAGTACTTC. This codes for CAWSGQETYEQYF. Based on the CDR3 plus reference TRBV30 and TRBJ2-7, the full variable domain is SQTIHQWPATLVQPVGSPLSLECTVEGTSNPNLYWYRQAAGRGLQLLFYSVGIGQISSEVPQNLSASRPQDRQFILSSKKLLLSDSGFYLCAWSGQETYEQYFGPGTRLTVT.

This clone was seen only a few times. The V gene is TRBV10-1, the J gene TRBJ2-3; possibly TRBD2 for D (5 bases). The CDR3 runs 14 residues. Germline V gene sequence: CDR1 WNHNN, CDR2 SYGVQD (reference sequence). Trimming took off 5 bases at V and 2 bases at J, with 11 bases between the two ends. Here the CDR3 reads CASSLTRDTDTQYF. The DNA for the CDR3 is TGCGCCAGCAGTTTGACTCGGGACACAGATACGCAGTATTTT.